A single sample is the source of the 2 T cell receptor beta chains below, sequenced in a study of T cells expressing NK-cell markers. TCRdb derives one entry per CDR3 protein from the 5' RACE reads, leaving out DNA. The sample data list about 260,000 distinct CDR3 sequences. Sequenced: blood T cells: a sorted CD56 or NKG2C T cell subset, CD4+ or CD8+ T cells, or bulk PBMC T cells (not recorded which). Source of these receptors: a man aged 18 to 30 in good health.

The genes are TRBV7-8 and TRBJ2-3; TCRdb calls TRBD1, which cannot be checked without DNA. Looked up from germline, CDR1 is SGHVS and CDR2 is FQNEAQ. CDR3 length: 17 residues. The CDR3 sequence: CASRRTGGGGRTDTQYF.

This chain's CDR3 is CASSFNWYGYTF. The chain carries TRBV12-3 or TRBV12-4 and TRBJ1-2. The CDR3 is 12 residues long.